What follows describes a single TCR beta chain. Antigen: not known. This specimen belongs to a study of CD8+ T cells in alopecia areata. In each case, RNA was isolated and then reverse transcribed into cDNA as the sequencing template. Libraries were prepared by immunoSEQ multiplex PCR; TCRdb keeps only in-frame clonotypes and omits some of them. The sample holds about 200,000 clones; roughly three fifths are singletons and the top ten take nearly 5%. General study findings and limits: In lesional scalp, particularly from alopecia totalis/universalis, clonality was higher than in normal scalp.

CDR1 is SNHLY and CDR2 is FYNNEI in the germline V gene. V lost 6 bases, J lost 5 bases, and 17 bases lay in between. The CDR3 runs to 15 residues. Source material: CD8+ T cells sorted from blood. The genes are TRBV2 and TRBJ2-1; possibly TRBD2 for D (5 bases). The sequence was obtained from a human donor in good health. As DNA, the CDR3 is TGTGCCAGCAGCGACGCGGCTAGCTTAAACAATGAGCAGTTCTTC. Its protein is CASSDAASLNNEQFF. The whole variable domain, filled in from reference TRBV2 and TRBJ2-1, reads EPEVTQTPSHQVTQMGQEVILRCVPISNHLYFYWYRQILGQKVEFLVSFYNNEISEKSEIFDDQFSVERPDGSNFTLKIRSTKLEDSAMYFCASSDAASLNNEQFFGPGTRLTVL.